Described below is a single T cell receptor (beta chain) sequence and its context. The antigen remains undetermined. The data were taken from a study of cytotoxic CD8 clonotypes in ibrutinib-treated CLL. Study summary: The authors obtained response samples at a median of around 12 months of treatment, range 6 to 36. On average, approximately 95,000 productive rearrangements and around 260,000 productive templates per sample.

With cryopreserved PBMCs as the source, 2 to 2.5 micrograms of genomic DNA went to TCR beta libraries. The table came from immunoSEQ multiplex PCR; TCRdb's copy has only in-frame clones and leaves some out. Found here are approximately 210,000 clones, over 60% of them singletons; the top ten hold around 15%. Findings and caveats of the study: Higher circulating CD8+ T-cell counts strongly accompanied higher baseline clonality, above age-matched healthy donors.

Germline V gene data show CDR1 as SGDLS and CDR2 as YYNGEE. V was pared by 0 bases and J by 0 bases, with 10 bases between. The CDR3 is 15 amino acids. The clonotype comes from a human donor with chronic lymphocytic leukemia. J is TRBJ2-7 and V is TRBV9, with a weak D call TRBD2 (5 bases). Source: PBMCs, taken after 24 months of ibrutinib treatment. CDR3 DNA sequence: TGTGCCAGCAGCGTAGGGAGCGGAGACTCCTACGAGCAGTACTTC. The encoded protein is CASSVGSGDSYEQYF.